The clone carrying this T cell receptor (beta chain) was observed a few times. Its antigen is undetermined. This entry comes from a study of beta chain features in type 1 diabetes. V trimming: 6 bases; J trimming: 0 bases; junction bases outside the gene matches: 10. The CDR3 contains 16 residues. Germline V lookup: CDR1 KGHSH, CDR2 LQKENI. The study's findings and limits: Moderate yet significant TCRB CDR3 shortening was seen in Type 1 diabetes patients in all four CD4+ subsets.

The sequenced template was cDNA made from the entire isolated RNA. Produced via immunoSEQ multiplex PCR; TCRdb's table is partial and in-frame only. In the table there are hundreds of thousands of clones, approximately 31% of which are singletons. The sequence came from a young man in good health. This chain connects TRBV18 to TRBJ2-7, with TRBD2 matching 8 bases. The sample was naive CD4+ T cells from blood. CDR3 residues: CASSLSGLAASYEQYF. The CDR3 nucleotides are TGTGCCAGCTCGCTATCCGGACTAGCCGCCTCCTACGAGCAGTACTTC.